Included here is one T cell receptor (beta chain) sequence, with context. The sample is drawn from a study of CD8+ T cells in alopecia areata. CDR1 GTSNPN and CDR2 SVGIG come from the germline V gene (reference sequence). Trimming removed 0 bases at V and 0 bases at J, with 5 bases between. The CDR3 is 13 residues long. As the sequencing template, cDNA was produced by extracting RNA and reverse transcribing it. Data came from immunoSEQ multiplex PCR; TCRdb stores just in-frame clones and leaves some out. This sample has roughly 150,000 clones, with 55% found just once. The V call is TRBV30, the J call TRBJ1-2; D gene uncertain. What was sequenced was CD4+ T cells sorted from blood. This clonotype was obtained from a human donor in good health. DNA of the CDR3: TGTGCCTGGAGTGTGCGGGCTAACTATGGCTACACCTTC. It encodes CAWSVRANYGYTF.